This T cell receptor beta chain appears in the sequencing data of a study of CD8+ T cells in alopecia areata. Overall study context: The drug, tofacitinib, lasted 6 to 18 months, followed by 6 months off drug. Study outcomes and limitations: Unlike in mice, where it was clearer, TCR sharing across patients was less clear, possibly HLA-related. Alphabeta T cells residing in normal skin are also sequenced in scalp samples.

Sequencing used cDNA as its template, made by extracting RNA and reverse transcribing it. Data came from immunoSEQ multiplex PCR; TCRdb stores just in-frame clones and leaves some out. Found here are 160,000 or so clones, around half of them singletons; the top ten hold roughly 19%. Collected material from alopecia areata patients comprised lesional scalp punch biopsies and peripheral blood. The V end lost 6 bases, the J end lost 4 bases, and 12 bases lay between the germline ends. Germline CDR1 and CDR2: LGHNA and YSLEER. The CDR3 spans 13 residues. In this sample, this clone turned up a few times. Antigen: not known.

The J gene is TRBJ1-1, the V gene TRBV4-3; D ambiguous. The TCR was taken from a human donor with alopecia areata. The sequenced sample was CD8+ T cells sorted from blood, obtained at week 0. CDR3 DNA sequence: TGCGCCAGCAGTCGGTATTCGGGCACTGAAGCTTTCTTT. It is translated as CASSRYSGTEAFF.